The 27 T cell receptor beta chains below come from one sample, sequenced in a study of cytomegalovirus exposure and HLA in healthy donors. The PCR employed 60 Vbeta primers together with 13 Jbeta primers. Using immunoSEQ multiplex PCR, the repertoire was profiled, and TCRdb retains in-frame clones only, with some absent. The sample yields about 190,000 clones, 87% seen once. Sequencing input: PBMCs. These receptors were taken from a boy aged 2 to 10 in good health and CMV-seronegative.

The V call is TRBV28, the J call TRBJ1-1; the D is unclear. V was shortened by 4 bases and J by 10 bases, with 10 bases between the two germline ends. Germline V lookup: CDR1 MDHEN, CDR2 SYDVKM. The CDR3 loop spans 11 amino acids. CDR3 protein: CASSSTAVAFF. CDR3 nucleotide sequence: TGTGCCAGCAGTTCTACAGCGGTAGCTTTCTTT. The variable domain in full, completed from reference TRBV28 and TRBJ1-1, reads DVKVTQSSRYLVKRTGEKVFLECVQDMDHENMFWYRQDPGLGLRLIYFSYDVKMKEKGDIPEGYSVSREKKERFSLILESASTNQTSMYLCASSSTAVAFFGQGTRLTVV.

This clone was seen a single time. CDR3 nucleotides: TGTGCCAGCAGTGAATCCAGGGGCCCTATCTACGAGCAGTACTTC. Translated: CASSESRGPIYEQYF. The rearrangement uses TRBV6-1 and TRBJ2-7; possible D gene TRBD1, 6 bases. Germline CDR1 MNHNS, CDR2 SASEGT. This CDR3 has 15 residues. Trimming took 2 bases from V and 3 from J, leaving 14 bases between them.

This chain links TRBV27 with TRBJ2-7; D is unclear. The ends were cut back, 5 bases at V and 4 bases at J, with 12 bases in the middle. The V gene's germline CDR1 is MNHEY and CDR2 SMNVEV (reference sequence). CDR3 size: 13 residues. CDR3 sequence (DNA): TGTGCCAGCAGTCGATCCCGCGCATACGAGCAGTACTTC. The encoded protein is CASSRSRAYEQYF.

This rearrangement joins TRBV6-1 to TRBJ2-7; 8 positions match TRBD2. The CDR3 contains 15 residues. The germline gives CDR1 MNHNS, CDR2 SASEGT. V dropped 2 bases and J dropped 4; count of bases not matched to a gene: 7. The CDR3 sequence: CASSESAGVRYEQYF. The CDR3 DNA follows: TGTGCCAGCAGTGAATCAGCGGGAGTAAGGTACGAGCAGTACTTC.

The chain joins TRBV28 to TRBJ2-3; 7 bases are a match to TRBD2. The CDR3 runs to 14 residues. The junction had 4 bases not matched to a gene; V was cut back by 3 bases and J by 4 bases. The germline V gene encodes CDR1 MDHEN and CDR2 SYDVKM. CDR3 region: CASSFWGGSDTQYF. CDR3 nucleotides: TGTGCCAGCAGTTTCTGGGGGGGGTCAGATACGCAGTATTTT.

CDR3 bases: TGTGCCAGCAGCTTAGAACCGTCGGGAGGGGGCGAGCAGTACTTC. Amino acids: CASSLEPSGGGEQYF. The chain combines TRBV11-2 with TRBJ2-7; 8 bases are shared with TRBD2. Unmatched junction bases numbered 7, after V lost 0 bases and J lost 6 bases. Germline values: CDR1 SGHAT, CDR2 FQNNGV. This CDR3 has 15 amino acids.

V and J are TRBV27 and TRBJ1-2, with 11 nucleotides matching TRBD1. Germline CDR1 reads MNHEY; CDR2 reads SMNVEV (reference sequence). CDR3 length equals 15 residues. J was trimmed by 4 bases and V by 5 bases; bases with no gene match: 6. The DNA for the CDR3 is TGTGCCAGCAGTCCCGGGACAGGGGGATCCTATGGCTACACCTTC. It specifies CASSPGTGGSYGYTF.

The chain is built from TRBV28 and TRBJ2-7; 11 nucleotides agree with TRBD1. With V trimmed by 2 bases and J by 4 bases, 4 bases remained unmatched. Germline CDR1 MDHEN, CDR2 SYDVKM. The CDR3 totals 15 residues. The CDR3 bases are TGTGCCAGCAGTTTAGGACAGGGGGCACCGTACGAGCAGTACTTC. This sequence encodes CASSLGQGAPYEQYF.

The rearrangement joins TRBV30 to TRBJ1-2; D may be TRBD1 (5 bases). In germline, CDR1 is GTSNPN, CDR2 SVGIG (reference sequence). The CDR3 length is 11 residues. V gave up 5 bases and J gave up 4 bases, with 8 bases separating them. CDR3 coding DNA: TGTGCCTGGGCCGACAGCTATGGCTACACCTTC. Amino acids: CAWADSYGYTF.

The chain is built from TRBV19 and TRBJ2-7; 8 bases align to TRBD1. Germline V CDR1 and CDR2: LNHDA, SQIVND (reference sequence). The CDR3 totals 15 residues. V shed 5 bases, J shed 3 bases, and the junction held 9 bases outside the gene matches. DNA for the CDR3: TGTGCCAGTAGTCCCTCCGGGACAGGCCTCTACGAGCAGTACTTC. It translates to CASSPSGTGLYEQYF.

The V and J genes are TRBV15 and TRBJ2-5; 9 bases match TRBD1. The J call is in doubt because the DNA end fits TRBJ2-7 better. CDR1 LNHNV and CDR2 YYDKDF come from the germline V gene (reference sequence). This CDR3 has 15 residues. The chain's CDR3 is CATSLVGQGRYEQYF. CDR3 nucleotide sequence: TGTGCCACCAGCCTAGTGGGACAGGGAAGATACGAGCAGTACTTC.

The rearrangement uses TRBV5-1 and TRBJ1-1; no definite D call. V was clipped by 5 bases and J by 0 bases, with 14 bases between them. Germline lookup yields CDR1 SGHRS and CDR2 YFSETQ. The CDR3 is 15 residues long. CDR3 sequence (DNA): TGCGCCAGCAGAGAACAGTCCATAATGAACACTGAAGCTTTCTTT. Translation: CASREQSIMNTEAFF.

The CDR3 sequence is CASSIWQVDGNTIYF. CDR3 DNA: TGTGCCAGTAGTATTTGGCAGGTCGACGGAAACACCATATATTTT. This chain connects TRBV19 to TRBJ1-3, with D uncertain. This CDR3 region has 15 residues. V lost 3 bases and J lost 4, with 13 bases in between. Per the germline V gene, CDR1 is LNHDA and CDR2 is SQIVND (reference sequence).

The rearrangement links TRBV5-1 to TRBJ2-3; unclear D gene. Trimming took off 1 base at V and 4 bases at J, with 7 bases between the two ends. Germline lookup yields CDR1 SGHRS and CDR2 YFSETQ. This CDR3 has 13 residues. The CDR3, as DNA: TGCGCCAGCAGCTTGATCGTCGCAGATACGCAGTATTTT. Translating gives CASSLIVADTQYF.

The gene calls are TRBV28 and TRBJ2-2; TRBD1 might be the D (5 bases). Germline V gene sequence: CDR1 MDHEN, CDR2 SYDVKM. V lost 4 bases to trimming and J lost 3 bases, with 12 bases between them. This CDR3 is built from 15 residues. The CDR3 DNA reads TGTGCCAGCAGTTCTCACAGGAGAGACACCGGGGAGCTGTTTTTT. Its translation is CASSSHRRDTGELFF. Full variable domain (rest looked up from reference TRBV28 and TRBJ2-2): DVKVTQSSRYLVKRTGEKVFLECVQDMDHENMFWYRQDPGLGLRLIYFSYDVKMKEKGDIPEGYSVSREKKERFSLILESASTNQTSMYLCASSSHRRDTGELFFGEGSRLTVL.

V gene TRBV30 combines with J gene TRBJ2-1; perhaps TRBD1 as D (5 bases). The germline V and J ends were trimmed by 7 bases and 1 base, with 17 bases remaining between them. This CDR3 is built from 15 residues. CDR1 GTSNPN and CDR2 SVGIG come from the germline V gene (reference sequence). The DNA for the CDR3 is TGTGCCTCAACCGCAGGGAAAGTGTCCTACAATGAGCAGTTCTTC. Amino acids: CASTAGKVSYNEQFF.

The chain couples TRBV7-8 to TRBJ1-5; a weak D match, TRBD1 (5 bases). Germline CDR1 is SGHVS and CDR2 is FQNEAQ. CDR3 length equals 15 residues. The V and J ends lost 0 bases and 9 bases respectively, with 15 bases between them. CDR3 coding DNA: TGTGCCAGCAGCTTAGCGGGGCCTACCGGGAGGCCCCAGCATTTT. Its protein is CASSLAGPTGRPQHF.

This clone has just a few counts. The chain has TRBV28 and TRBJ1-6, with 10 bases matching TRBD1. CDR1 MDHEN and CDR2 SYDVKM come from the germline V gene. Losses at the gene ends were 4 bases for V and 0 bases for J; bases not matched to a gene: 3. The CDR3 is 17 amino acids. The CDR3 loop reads CASSSGQGSSYNSPLHF. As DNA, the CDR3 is TGTGCCAGCAGTTCGGGACAGGGGAGCTCCTATAATTCACCCCTCCACTTT.

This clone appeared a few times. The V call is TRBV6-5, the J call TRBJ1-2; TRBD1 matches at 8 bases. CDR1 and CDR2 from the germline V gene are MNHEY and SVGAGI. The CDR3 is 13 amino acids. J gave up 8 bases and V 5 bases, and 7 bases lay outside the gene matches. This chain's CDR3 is CASSDTDRDGYTF. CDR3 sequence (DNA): TGTGCCAGCAGTGATACGGACAGGGACGGCTACACCTTC.

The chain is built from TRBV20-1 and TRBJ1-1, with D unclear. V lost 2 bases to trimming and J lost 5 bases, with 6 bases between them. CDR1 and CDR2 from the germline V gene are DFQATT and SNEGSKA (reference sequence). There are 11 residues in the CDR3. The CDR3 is CSARTRTEAFF. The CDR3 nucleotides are TGCAGTGCTAGAACGCGGACTGAAGCTTTCTTT.

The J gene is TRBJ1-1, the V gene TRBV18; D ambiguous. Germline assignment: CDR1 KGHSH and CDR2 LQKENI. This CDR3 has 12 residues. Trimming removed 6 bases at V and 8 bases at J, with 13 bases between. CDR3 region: CASSHFEAEAFF. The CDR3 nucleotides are TGTGCCAGCTCGCACTTTGAGGCGGAAGCTTTCTTT.

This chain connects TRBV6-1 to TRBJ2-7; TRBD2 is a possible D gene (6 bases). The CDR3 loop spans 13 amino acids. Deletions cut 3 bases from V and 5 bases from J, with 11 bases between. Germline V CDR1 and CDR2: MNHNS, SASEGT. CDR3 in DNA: TGTGCCAGCAGTGATGGAGGGGCCCACGAGCAGTACTTC. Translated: CASSDGGAHEQYF.

The CDR3 region has the DNA TGCGCCAGCAGCTTCTCTTGGACTAGCGGGGGGGCCAATGAGCAGTTCTTC. It is translated as CASSFSWTSGGANEQFF. The chain has TRBV5-1 and TRBJ2-1; TRBD2 matches 15 bases. Trimming took 2 bases from V and 6 from J; bases not matched to a gene: 6. The CDR3 length is 17 residues. Germline values: CDR1 SGHRS, CDR2 YFSETQ. The whole variable domain, remainder taken from reference TRBV5-1 and TRBJ2-1, is KAGVTQTPRYLIKTRGQQVTLSCSPISGHRSVSWYQQTPGQGLQFLFEYFSETQRNKGNFPGRFSGRQFSNSRSEMNVSTLELGDSALYLCASSFSWTSGGANEQFFGPGTRLTVL.

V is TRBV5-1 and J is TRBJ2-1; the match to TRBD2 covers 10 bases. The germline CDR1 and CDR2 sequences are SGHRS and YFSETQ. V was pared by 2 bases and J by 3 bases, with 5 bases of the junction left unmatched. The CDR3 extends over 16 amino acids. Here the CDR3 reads CASSLSSGGYYNEQFF. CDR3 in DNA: TGCGCCAGCAGCTTATCTAGCGGGGGCTACTACAATGAGCAGTTCTTC.

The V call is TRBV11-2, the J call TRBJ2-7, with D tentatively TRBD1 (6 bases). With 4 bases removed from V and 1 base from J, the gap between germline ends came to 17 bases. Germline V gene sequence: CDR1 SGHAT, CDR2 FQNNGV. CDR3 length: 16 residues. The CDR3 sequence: CASSSKGQFRSYEQYF. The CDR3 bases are TGTGCCAGCAGCTCAAAAGGACAGTTCCGGTCCTACGAGCAGTACTTC.

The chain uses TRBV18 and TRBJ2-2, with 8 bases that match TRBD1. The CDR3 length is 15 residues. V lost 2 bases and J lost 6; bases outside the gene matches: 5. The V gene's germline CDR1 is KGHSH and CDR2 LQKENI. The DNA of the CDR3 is TGTGCCAGCTCACCATTGGACAGGGTCGCCGGGGAGCTGTTTTTT. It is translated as CASSPLDRVAGELFF.

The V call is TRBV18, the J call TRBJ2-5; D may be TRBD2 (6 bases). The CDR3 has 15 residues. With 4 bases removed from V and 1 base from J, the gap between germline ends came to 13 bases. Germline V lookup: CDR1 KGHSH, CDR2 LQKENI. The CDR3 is CASSQNSGSQETQYF. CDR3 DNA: TGTGCCAGCTCACAGAATAGCGGTTCCCAAGAGACCCAGTACTTC. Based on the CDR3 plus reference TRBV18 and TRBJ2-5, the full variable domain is NAGVMQNPRHLVRRRGQEARLRCSPMKGHSHVYWYRQLPEEGLKFMVYLQKENIIDESGMPKERFSAEFPKEGPSILRIQQVVRGDSAAYFCASSQNSGSQETQYFGPGTRLLVL.